Following are 17 T cell receptor beta chains from one sample sequenced in a study of blood T cell repertoires in COVID-19. Method: immunoSEQ multiplex PCR; TCRdb's copy keeps in-frame clones and lacks some. The table shows a few hundred thousand clones, with 80% to 90% occurring only once. The sequencing input was PBMCs or T cells enriched from blood (not recorded which). The receptors were gathered from a man aged 25-45 years who had recovered from COVID-19.

The V gene is TRBV9, the J gene TRBJ1-3; 8 bases are shared with TRBD1. V lost 3 bases to trimming and J lost 2 bases; unmatched junction nucleotides: 1. Germline CDR1 is SGDLS and CDR2 is YYNGEE. This CDR3 has 14 amino acids. In nucleotides, the CDR3 is TGTGCCAGCAGCGAACAGGGGGCTGGAAACACCATATATTTT. Its protein product is CASSEQGAGNTIYF.

This clone was detected once. This chain uses TRBV3-1 (or the pseudogene TRBV3-2) with TRBJ1-1; 7 bases are shared with TRBD1. After removal of 2 bases from V and 3 bases from J, the junction contained 12 bases not matched to a gene. The CDR3 loop spans 17 amino acids. Germline V gene lookup returns CDR1 LGHDT and CDR2 YNNKEL (reference sequence). The CDR3 here is CASSQRPWGRGDTEAFF. The CDR3 coding sequence is TGTGCCAGCAGCCAAAGACCCTGGGGCAGGGGGGACACTGAAGCTTTCTTT.

V and J are TRBV10-3 and TRBJ2-7; 15 nucleotides match TRBD2. CDR3 length: 16 amino acids. The germline V gene encodes CDR1 ENHRY and CDR2 SYGVKD. Losses at the gene ends were 6 bases for V and 6 bases for J; bases not matched to a gene: 9. DNA for the CDR3: TGTGCCATCAGGCCGGGACTAGCGGGAGGCCCCCTCGAGCAGTACTTC. Protein product: CAIRPGLAGGPLEQYF.

The chain combines TRBV29-1 with TRBJ1-2; TRBD1 is a possible D gene (5 bases). Germline V gene data show CDR1 as SQVTM and CDR2 as ANQGSEA. Trimming removed 3 bases from V and 4 bases from J, with 18 bases in between. This CDR3 comprises 15 residues. The CDR3 bases are TGCAGCGTTGATCGACGGACACACGGGCGCTATGGCTACACCTTC. This encodes CSVDRRTHGRYGYTF. The complete variable domain, with remaining parts taken from reference TRBV29-1 and TRBJ1-2, reads SAVISQKPSRDICQRGTSLTIQCQVDSQVTMMFWYRQQPGQSLTLIATANQGSEATYESGFVIDKFPISRPNLTFSTLTVSNMSPEDSSIYLCSVDRRTHGRYGYTFGSGTRLTVV.

This chain joins TRBV10-3 and TRBJ2-1; 8 nucleotides match TRBD2. Trimming removed 4 bases from V and 1 base from J; junction bases left unmatched: 12. The CDR3 is made up of 18 amino acids. Germline-derived CDR1 and CDR2 are ENHRY and SYGVKD. The CDR3 DNA is TGTGCCATCAGTGCCGCGGGCACTAGCGGAGGGTCCTACAATGAGCAGTTCTTC. It encodes CAISAAGTSGGSYNEQFF.

The chain links TRBV15 to TRBJ2-1; D ambiguous. In germline, CDR1 is LNHNV, CDR2 YYDKDF (reference sequence). V was cut by 0 bases and J by 9 bases, with 12 bases left in between. This CDR3 comprises 14 residues. The chain's CDR3 is CATSRDQVEGEQFF. The CDR3 DNA reads TGTGCCACCAGCAGAGATCAGGTTGAAGGTGAGCAGTTCTTC.

With regard to this clone: Distinct nucleotide sequences in the sample also encode this CDR3. V is TRBV30 and J is TRBJ1-1, with 9 nucleotides matching TRBD1. Per germline, CDR1 GTSNPN and CDR2 SVGIG (reference sequence). V dropped 2 bases and J dropped 5; count of bases not matched to a gene: 6. The CDR3 is 14 residues long. DNA for the CDR3: TGTGCCTGGAGTAGAGACAGGGGGTCTACTGAAGCTTTCTTT. Protein product: CAWSRDRGSTEAFF.

The chain employs TRBV18 and TRBJ1-1, with D possibly TRBD1 on 5 matching bases. The CDR3 has 14 residues. Trimming removed 3 bases at V and 1 base at J, with 9 bases between. Germline CDR1 KGHSH, CDR2 LQKENI. The CDR3 is CASSPTTGNTEAFF. The DNA for the CDR3 is TGTGCCAGCTCACCCACTACAGGGAACACTGAAGCTTTCTTT.

This chain uses TRBV27 with TRBJ2-3; TRBD2 matches 12 bases. This CDR3 contains 16 residues. Trimming at V came to 8 bases and at J to 4 bases, leaving 10 bases not matched to a gene. Germline CDR1 is MNHEY and CDR2 is SMNVEV (reference sequence). CDR3 amino acids: CASCGLAGRSPDTQYF. The CDR3 nucleotides read TGTGCCAGCTGCGGACTAGCGGGGCGGAGCCCAGATACGCAGTATTTT.

The J gene is TRBJ1-1, the V gene TRBV2, with D tentatively TRBD1 (5 bases). Trimming cost V 8 bases and J 0 bases, with 13 bases left between them. The germline V gene encodes CDR1 SNHLY and CDR2 FYNNEI. The CDR3 contains 14 residues. The DNA of the CDR3 is TGTGCCAGCGGGGGGAAAGTCATGAACACTGAAGCTTTCTTT. Protein: CASGGKVMNTEAFF.

This chain joins TRBV6-5 and TRBJ2-3; 9 nucleotides match TRBD1. Unmatched junction bases numbered 7, after V lost 6 bases and J lost 6 bases. CDR3 size: 14 residues. CDR1 MNHEY and CDR2 SVGAGI come from the germline V gene. CDR3 DNA sequence: TGTGCCAGCAGCCGAATACAGGGGGCGGATACGCAGTATTTT. It encodes CASSRIQGADTQYF.

V usage is TRBV5-4 and J usage is TRBJ2-7; a weak D match, TRBD2 (6 bases). The CDR3 consists of 16 residues. Trimming removed 4 bases at V and 3 bases at J, with 20 bases between. CDR1 and CDR2 from the germline V gene are SGHNT and YYREEE (reference sequence). The CDR3 loop reads CASSPRDSQNLYEQYF. The CDR3 nucleotides read TGTGCCAGCAGCCCCCGGGACTCTCAAAATCTCTACGAGCAGTACTTC.

The rearrangement uses TRBV18 and TRBJ2-5; 10 nucleotides match TRBD2. The trim removed 2 bases at V and 0 bases at J, leaving 0 bases unmatched. From germline, CDR1 is KGHSH and CDR2 LQKENI. The CDR3 is 15 amino acids. This chain's CDR3 is CASSPGLADQETQYF. CDR3 in DNA: TGTGCCAGCTCACCAGGACTAGCGGACCAAGAGACCCAGTACTTC.

The rearrangement uses TRBV18 and TRBJ1-1, with TRBD1 matching 9 bases. The germline V gene encodes CDR1 KGHSH and CDR2 LQKENI. CDR3 length equals 15 residues. V lost 4 bases, J lost 6 bases, and 9 bases stayed unmatched. The CDR3 spells CASSLVQGAGAEAFF. The CDR3 DNA sequence: TGTGCCAGCTCACTAGTACAGGGGGCTGGCGCTGAAGCTTTCTTT.

The V call is TRBV5-1, the J call TRBJ2-1, with 8 bases fitting TRBD1. J lost 4 bases, V lost 2 bases, and 5 bases had no gene match. CDR1 SGHRS and CDR2 YFSETQ come from the germline V gene. The CDR3 has 15 residues. The CDR3 here is CASSFRDRIYNEQFF. DNA of the CDR3: TGCGCCAGCAGCTTTAGGGACAGGATTTACAATGAGCAGTTCTTC.

This chain joins TRBV6-5 and TRBJ2-6; tentative D call: TRBD1 (5 bases). V lost 6 bases and J 2 bases, leaving 11 bases between the germline ends. Looked up from germline, CDR1 is MNHEY and CDR2 is SVGAGI. This CDR3 has 15 residues. The CDR3 DNA is TGTGCCAGCAGACTGGACATTCCTGGGGCCAACGTCCTGACTTTC. As protein: CASRLDIPGANVLTF.

This rearrangement joins TRBV16 to TRBJ1-4; 9 nucleotides align to TRBD1. The trim removed 4 bases at V and 3 bases at J, leaving 6 bases unmatched. Germline CDR1 is KGHSY and CDR2 is FQNENV. This CDR3 has 16 amino acids. Written as DNA, the CDR3 is TGTGCCAGCAGCCCTCCACAGGGGGCTTCTAATGAAAAACTGTTTTTT. As protein: CASSPPQGASNEKLFF.